This TCR beta chain was captured by sequencing in a study of T-cell reconstitution after alpha-beta-depleted transplantation in children. Study observations and caveats: Newly generated T cells supplied most T-cell counts and diversity one year post-transplant.

CDR3 length: 13 residues. V lost 7 bases to trimming and J lost 7 bases, with 17 bases between them. Comments on this clonotype: Its cognate antigen is unknown.

Unique molecular identifiers were used in preparing the TCRbeta library. TCRdb re-analysed the PCR reads in MiXCR, keeping a single row per CDR3 protein. Here the sample spans about 830,000 distinct CDR3 sequences, less than 20% being singletons. The chain is built from TRBV12-3 or TRBV12-4 and TRBJ2-7; D unclear. This clonotype was sampled from a male patient aged 10 to 17 who had a stem cell transplant for acute lymphoblastic leukemia, so the T cells may come from the graft donor. Material: PBMCs, mostly from graft donor cells, obtained 360 days after TCRalphabeta/CD19-depleted stem cell transplant. The CDR3 DNA is TGTGCCAGCACTCAGAGTCTTCTCATGGAGCAGTACTTC. Amino acid sequence: CASTQSLLMEQYF.